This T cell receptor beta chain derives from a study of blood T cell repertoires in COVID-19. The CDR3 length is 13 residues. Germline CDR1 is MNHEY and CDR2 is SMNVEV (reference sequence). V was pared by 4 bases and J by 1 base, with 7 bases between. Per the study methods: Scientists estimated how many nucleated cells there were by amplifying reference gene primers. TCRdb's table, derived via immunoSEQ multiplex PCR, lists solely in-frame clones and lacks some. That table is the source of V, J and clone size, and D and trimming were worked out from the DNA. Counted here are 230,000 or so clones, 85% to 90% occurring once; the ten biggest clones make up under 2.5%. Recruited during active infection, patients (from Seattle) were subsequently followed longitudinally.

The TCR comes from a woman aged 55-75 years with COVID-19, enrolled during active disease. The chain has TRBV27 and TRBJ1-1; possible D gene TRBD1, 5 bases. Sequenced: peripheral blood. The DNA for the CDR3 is TGTGCCAGCAGTTGGGGGGGGAACACTGAAGCTTTCTTT. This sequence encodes CASSWGGNTEAFF.